Shown below are 32 T cell receptor beta chains from a single sample sequenced in a study of identical twins. Each CDR3 protein gets one entry after TCRdb re-called the 5' RACE reads with MiXCR. The data hold 300,000 to 400,000 distinct CDR3 sequences, with 10% to 15% observed a single time. A further study also used this sample, focusing on yellow fever vaccine responses in identical twins.

The sample consisted of CD8+ T cells sorted from blood. The receptor source for this set is a woman aged 18-29 years in good health.

V usage is TRBV2 and J usage is TRBJ2-5; weak D call: TRBD1 (6 bases). Germline V CDR1 and CDR2: SNHLY, FYNNEI. The CDR3 is made up of 19 amino acids. The ends were cut back, 5 bases at V and 3 bases at J, with 28 bases in the middle. DNA for the CDR3: TGTGCCAGCAGTATCCCGGGACACGGACAGACCACCTGGGAAGAGACCCAGTACTTC. Its protein is CASSIPGHGQTTWEETQYF.

CDR3 DNA: TGTGCCAGCAGTTTAGATTGGCGGGGTATGAACACTGAAGCTTTCTTT. The encoded protein is CASSLDWRGMNTEAFF. This rearrangement joins TRBV12-3 or TRBV12-4 to TRBJ1-1; D unclear. The CDR3 covers 16 residues. Trimming removed 1 base at V and 0 bases at J, with 12 bases between.

V usage is TRBV28 and J usage is TRBJ1-1; no clear D. Trimming cost V 3 bases and J 1 base, with 9 bases left between them. This CDR3 is built from 14 residues. Germline V CDR1 and CDR2: MDHEN, SYDVKM. The chain's CDR3 is CASSFRPRNTEAFF. The CDR3 DNA reads TGTGCCAGCAGTTTTCGTCCTAGGAACACTGAAGCTTTCTTT.

The chain couples TRBV6-2 or TRBV6-3 to TRBJ2-3; weak D call: TRBD2 (6 bases). Germline loops: CDR1 MNHEY, CDR2 SVGEGT. This CDR3 is 15 amino acids long. The V gene lost 8 bases and the J gene lost 0 bases, with 15 bases spanning the gap. In nucleotides, the CDR3 is TGTGCCAGCGGATACCGGGACTTGAGCACAGATACGCAGTATTTT. Amino acids: CASGYRDLSTDTQYF.

The sample holds a few counts of this clonotype. The chain employs TRBV11-2 and TRBJ1-1; 8 bases agree with TRBD1. The CDR3 extends over 16 amino acids. Germline CDR1 reads SGHAT; CDR2 reads FQNNGV. V lost 5 bases and J lost 4; bases outside the gene matches: 12. The CDR3 DNA is TGTGCCAGCAGCCCCCGGACAGGGATGTTGTTCACTGAAGCTTTCTTT. It is translated as CASSPRTGMLFTEAFF.

Many counts were recorded for this clonotype. This chain uses TRBV12-3 or TRBV12-4 with TRBJ2-1; 9 bases line up with TRBD2. The V gene end was trimmed by 1 base and the J gene end by 8 bases; junction bases not matched to a gene: 3. This CDR3 has 14 amino acids. The CDR3 DNA follows: TGTGCCAGCAGTTTAGGGGTAGCGGGAGATGAGCAGTTCTTC. Translation gives CASSLGVAGDEQFF.

This clonotype has a handful of counts. J is TRBJ2-1 and V is TRBV3-1; D possibly corresponds to TRBD2 (6 bases). V was pared by 0 bases and J by 8 bases, with 8 bases between. In germline, CDR1 is LGHDT, CDR2 YNNKEL (reference sequence). CDR3 length: 13 amino acids. The CDR3 coding sequence is TGTGCCAGCAGCCAAGATGGAGGGGATGAGCAGTTCTTC. Translation gives CASSQDGGDEQFF.

The genes are TRBV5-8 and TRBJ2-2; 7 bases are shared with TRBD1. This CDR3 comprises 15 residues. J gave up 0 bases and V 4 bases, and 3 bases lay outside the gene matches. Germline CDR1 SGHTS, CDR2 YDEGEE. This CDR3 reads CASSRGTANTGELFF. CDR3 in DNA: TGTGCCAGCAGCCGAGGGACAGCGAACACCGGGGAGCTGTTTTTT.

V gene TRBV4-2 combines with J gene TRBJ2-1, with 13 bases identical to TRBD2. In germline, CDR1 is LGHNA, CDR2 YNFKEQ. This CDR3 has 16 residues. The ends lost 5 bases at V and 10 bases at J; junction bases unmatched: 11. Written as DNA, the CDR3 is TGTGCCAGCAGCTACAAAGGGACTAGCGGGGATGTAGAGCAGTTCTTC. Its protein is CASSYKGTSGDVEQFF.

This clonotype was found a few times. The V and J genes are TRBV7-9 and TRBJ2-3; D is unresolved. V was clipped by 5 bases and J by 0 bases, with 9 bases between them. Germline V gives CDR1 SEHNR, CDR2 FQNEAQ (reference sequence). This CDR3 spans 14 amino acids. CDR3 region: CASSTRPSTDTQYF. DNA of the CDR3: TGTGCCAGCAGCACCCGACCGAGCACAGATACGCAGTATTTT.

This clonotype has only a few counts. The genes are TRBV12-3 or TRBV12-4 and TRBJ2-1; D might be TRBD2 (7 bases). This CDR3 contains 14 residues. The V end lost 7 bases, the J end lost 7 bases, and 17 bases lay between the germline ends. CDR3 DNA sequence: TGTGCCAGCACGAGGGGGGAGGGCCGAAATGAGCAGTTCTTC. This gives the protein CASTRGEGRNEQFF.

This clonotype came up many times. The V and J genes are TRBV12-3 or TRBV12-4 and TRBJ2-4; TRBD2 matches 9 bases. J lost 8 bases, V lost 5 bases, and 7 bases had no gene match. CDR3 length: 14 residues. CDR3 bases: TGTGCCAGCAGTAATAGCGGGAGAAAGGACATTCAGTACTTC. This translates into CASSNSGRKDIQYF.

This chain links TRBV7-9 with TRBJ2-7; 9 bases line up with TRBD2. V was pared by 2 bases and J by 0 bases, with 2 bases of the junction left unmatched. The V gene's germline CDR1 is SEHNR and CDR2 FQNEAQ (reference sequence). The CDR3 extends over 15 amino acids. As DNA, the CDR3 is TGTGCCAGCAGCTTAAGCGGGGGGATCTCCTACGAGCAGTACTTC. Translation: CASSLSGGISYEQYF.

This chain connects TRBV20-1 to TRBJ1-1, with TRBD1 matching 8 bases. Unmatched junction bases numbered 6, after V lost 6 bases and J lost 3 bases. Germline V gene sequence: CDR1 DFQATT, CDR2 SNEGSKA (reference sequence). CDR3 length: 13 amino acids. The CDR3 sequence: CSAWTGRDTEAFF. CDR3 coding DNA: TGCAGTGCCTGGACAGGGAGGGACACTGAAGCTTTCTTT.

The sample holds many counts of this clonotype. V usage is TRBV20-1 and J usage is TRBJ2-7; maybe TRBD2 (5 bases). Trimming left V 0 bases short and J 2 bases short, with 17 bases between. Germline values: CDR1 DFQATT, CDR2 SNEGSKA (reference sequence). The length of the CDR3 is 16 residues. The CDR3 DNA sequence: TGCAGTGCTAGAGATGGAGAGGGAGCCTCGCCCTACGAGCAGTACTTC. Its translation: CSARDGEGASPYEQYF.

Only a few counts were recorded for this clonotype. The chain links TRBV4-2 to TRBJ1-1; TRBD1 might be the D (6 bases). The CDR3 contains 15 residues. The germline V gene has CDR1 LGHNA and CDR2 YNFKEQ. Trimming cost V 1 base and J 6 bases, with 15 bases left between them. The CDR3 DNA follows: TGTGCCAGCAGCCAAGTTACCACAGGGTTCGCTGAAGCTTTCTTT. Protein sequence: CASSQVTTGFAEAFF.

This clonotype occurred many times. The V gene is TRBV7-8, the J gene TRBJ2-1; 8 bases fit TRBD1. The CDR3 extends over 14 amino acids. After removal of 4 bases from V and 8 bases from J, the junction contained 7 bases not matched to a gene. Germline-derived CDR1 and CDR2 are SGHVS and FQNEAQ. This chain's CDR3 is CASSSTQGADEQFF. CDR3 in DNA: TGTGCCAGCAGCTCCACCCAGGGGGCCGATGAGCAGTTCTTC.

This clonotype was counted at least ten times. V usage is TRBV2 and J usage is TRBJ2-1, with 7 nucleotides matching TRBD2. This CDR3 comprises 17 residues. Germline V lookup: CDR1 SNHLY, CDR2 FYNNEI. Trimming cost V 2 bases and J 7 bases; bases outside gene matches: 14. In nucleotides, the CDR3 is TGTGCCAGCAGTGAATTGGGGCCAAGGGAGGGGTGGAATGAGCAGTTCTTC. This sequence encodes CASSELGPREGWNEQFF.

The chain links TRBV29-1 to TRBJ2-7; 7 bases are shared with TRBD2. The CDR3 covers 14 residues. The germline CDR1 and CDR2 sequences are SQVTM and ANQGSEA. This chain's CDR3 is CSSSGTDGSYEQYF. The CDR3 DNA is TGCAGTTCAAGCGGGACCGACGGCTCCTACGAGCAGTACTTC.

The chain employs TRBV7-9 and TRBJ2-5; D not certain. V was cut by 1 base and J by 7 bases, with 4 bases left in between. The CDR3 is made up of 11 amino acids. Germline CDR1 and CDR2: SEHNR and FQNEAQ (reference sequence). The CDR3 DNA reads as TGTGCCAGCAGCTTAGACCCGACCCAGTACTTC. Its translation: CASSLDPTQYF. Looking up the rest from reference TRBV7-9 and TRBJ2-5 gives the full variable domain: DTGVSQNPRHKITKRGQNVTFRCDPISEHNRLYWYRQTLGQGPEFLTYFQNEAQLEKSRLLSDRFSAERPKGSFSTLEIQRTEQGDSAMYLCASSLDPTQYFGPGTRLLVL.

The gene calls are TRBV3-1 and TRBJ2-7; perhaps TRBD1 as D (5 bases). CDR1 and CDR2 (germline): LGHDT, YNNKEL (reference sequence). Trimming left V 0 bases short and J 3 bases short, with 12 bases between. The length of the CDR3 is 15 residues. The CDR3 loop reads CASSQDPSTDYEQYF. For the CDR3, the DNA is TGTGCCAGCAGCCAAGATCCCTCGACAGACTACGAGCAGTACTTC.

The genes are TRBV27 and TRBJ1-5; no clear D gene. The length of the CDR3 is 14 residues. V gave up 6 bases and J gave up 7 bases, with 16 bases separating them. The germline V gene encodes CDR1 MNHEY and CDR2 SMNVEV (reference sequence). Written as DNA, the CDR3 is TGTGCCAGCAGCAGTGGCGTCCGTTCACAGCCCCAGCATTTT. It codes for CASSSGVRSQPQHF.

This clonotype came up many times. The rearrangement joins TRBV20-1 to TRBJ2-7; no firm D call. The ends were cut back, 0 bases at V and 1 base at J, with 13 bases in the middle. The CDR3 spans 15 residues. The germline V gene has CDR1 DFQATT and CDR2 SNEGSKA (reference sequence). CDR3 nucleotides: TGCAGTGCTAGAGATCCATCGTTAGATTCCTACGAGCAGTACTTC. Its protein is CSARDPSLDSYEQYF.

This clonotype has a handful of counts. This rearrangement joins TRBV28 to TRBJ2-2; D is uncertain. The length of the CDR3 is 14 residues. The V gene lost 4 bases and the J gene lost 8 bases, with 14 bases spanning the gap. Looked up from germline, CDR1 is MDHEN and CDR2 is SYDVKM. The CDR3, as DNA: TGTGCCAGCAGTTCGCGGCGACCTGGAGGGGAGCTGTTTTTT. Translating it yields CASSSRRPGGELFF. Based on the CDR3 plus reference TRBV28 and TRBJ2-2, the full variable domain is DVKVTQSSRYLVKRTGEKVFLECVQDMDHENMFWYRQDPGLGLRLIYFSYDVKMKEKGDIPEGYSVSREKKERFSLILESASTNQTSMYLCASSSRRPGGELFFGEGSRLTVL.

This clonotype was picked up many times. The chain combines TRBV11-3 with TRBJ2-1, with D possibly called TRBD1 or TRBD2 (6 bases each). V was trimmed by 5 bases and J by 5 bases, leaving 10 bases between them. The CDR3 has 13 residues. Germline CDR1 and CDR2: SGHNT and YENEEA. The CDR3 is CASSPRGDNEQFF. CDR3 sequence (DNA): TGTGCCAGCAGCCCTAGGGGGGACAATGAGCAGTTCTTC.

The chain carries TRBV29-1 and TRBJ2-7, with D maybe TRBD2 (5 bases). Between the trimmed V and J ends, which lost 4 bases and 2 bases, there was a span of 12 bases. Germline V lookup: CDR1 SQVTM, CDR2 ANQGSEA. The CDR3 contains 13 residues. CDR3 region: CSVGNGNTYEQYF. DNA for the CDR3: TGCAGCGTTGGAAACGGGAACACCTACGAGCAGTACTTC.

This clonotype has a handful of counts. The chain links TRBV12-3 or TRBV12-4 to TRBJ1-2, with D unclear. This CDR3 is built from 15 residues. V was trimmed by 5 bases and J by 0 bases, leaving 13 bases between them. The CDR3 coding sequence is TGTGCCAGCAGTCGATCGGGGAACCCTAACTATGGCTACACCTTC. Its protein is CASSRSGNPNYGYTF.

This clonotype was found a few times. The chain joins TRBV6-2 or TRBV6-3 to TRBJ2-1; 8 nucleotides agree with TRBD2. The CDR3 has 15 amino acids. The V gene's germline CDR1 is MNHEY and CDR2 SVGEGT. V trimming: 7 bases; J trimming: 2 bases; junction bases outside the gene matches: 7. Here the CDR3 reads CASKPGTSTYNEQFF. In DNA, the CDR3 is TGTGCCAGCAAACCCGGGACTAGTACCTACAATGAGCAGTTCTTC.

This clonotype was seen more than once but under ten times. The gene calls are TRBV25-1 and TRBJ2-2, with 11 bases fitting TRBD1. Germline loops: CDR1 MGHDK, CDR2 SYGVNS. This CDR3 comprises 16 residues. J lost 7 bases, V lost 1 base, and 5 bases had no gene match. The CDR3 DNA reads TGTGCCAGCAGTGAATGGGGACAGGGGGTTAACGGGGAGCTGTTTTTT. Residues: CASSEWGQGVNGELFF.

This clonotype was observed a handful of times. The V call is TRBV12-3 or TRBV12-4, the J call TRBJ1-5; D is uncertain. Trimming stripped 0 bases from V and 10 bases from J, with 7 bases between. The length of the CDR3 is 12 residues. The CDR3 nucleotides read TGTGCCAGCAGTTTAGCTGATCTACCCCAGCATTTT. Translated, it gives CASSLADLPQHF.

This clonotype was seen a few times. The chain has TRBV19 and TRBJ2-3, with D perhaps being TRBD1 or TRBD2 (5 bases each). There are 13 residues in the CDR3. V was clipped by 6 bases and J by 6 bases, with 13 bases between them. Germline CDR1 reads LNHDA; CDR2 reads SQIVND (reference sequence). CDR3 DNA: TGTGCCAGTAGCACAGGAGGTTTGGATACGCAGTATTTT. It encodes CASSTGGLDTQYF.

The chain combines TRBV6-1 with TRBJ2-1; the D call may be TRBD1 or TRBD2 (5 bases each). The V gene's germline CDR1 is MNHNS and CDR2 SASEGT. V was pared by 5 bases and J by 0 bases, with 11 bases between. This CDR3 comprises 15 residues. This chain's CDR3 is CASSPGPGSYNEQFF. CDR3 DNA: TGTGCCAGCAGTCCGGGACCCGGCTCCTACAATGAGCAGTTCTTC.